The 22 T cell receptor beta chains below all came from one sample that was sequenced in a study of blood T cell repertoires in COVID-19. Measured with immunoSEQ multiplex PCR; TCRdb has only the in-frame clones, and not every one. The sample gives about 41,000 clones, around nine tenths of which show up once; approximately 4.8% is in the top ten. Sequencing was done on a sample of peripheral blood. All receptors come from a human donor in a cohort sampled during active COVID-19.

Only a few counts were recorded for this clone. V is TRBV20-1 and J is TRBJ1-1, with no clear D. The CDR3 length is 10 residues. Germline V gene data show CDR1 as DFQATT and CDR2 as SNEGSKA (reference sequence). The V end lost 5 bases, the J end lost 5 bases, and 6 bases lay between the germline ends. The CDR3 loop reads CSAPRTEAFF. CDR3 DNA sequence: TGCAGTGCTCCTAGAACTGAAGCTTTCTTT.

The chain carries TRBV5-1 and TRBJ2-5; TRBD1 might be the D (5 bases). V lost 0 bases and J lost 2, with 14 bases in between. The length of the CDR3 is 16 residues. Germline CDR1 reads SGHRS; CDR2 reads YFSETQ. The CDR3 protein is CASSLVGRATQETQYF. CDR3 DNA sequence: TGCGCCAGCAGCTTGGTGGGCAGGGCCACACAAGAGACCCAGTACTTC.

This clone appeared a single time. V usage is TRBV2 and J usage is TRBJ2-3, with no clear D. Trimming cost V 6 bases and J 6 bases, with 10 bases left between them. The germline V gene has CDR1 SNHLY and CDR2 FYNNEI. The CDR3 sequence is 12 residues long. CDR3 DNA: TGTGCCAGCAGAGAGACATGGGATACGCAGTATTTT. Translating it yields CASRETWDTQYF.

The J gene is TRBJ2-3, the V gene TRBV5-3, with 10 bases that match TRBD2. TRBV5-3 is an ORF; its function is uncertain. The junction had 15 bases not matched to a gene; V was cut back by 4 bases and J by 4 bases. The CDR3 consists of 18 residues. The CDR3 spells CARSPIKLSGRGPDTQYF. The DNA of the CDR3 is TGTGCCAGAAGCCCAATAAAGTTAAGCGGGAGGGGACCAGATACGCAGTATTTT.

This chain uses TRBV3-1 (or the pseudogene TRBV3-2) with TRBJ2-1, with 8 positions matching TRBD2. J gave up 6 bases and V 1 base, and 5 bases lay outside the gene matches. The germline V gene has CDR1 LGHDT and CDR2 YNNKEL (reference sequence). This CDR3 is 15 amino acids long. CDR3 residues: CASSQGAGAGNEQFF. The CDR3 DNA follows: TGTGCCAGCAGCCAAGGAGCGGGAGCCGGCAATGAGCAGTTCTTC.

This clone has more than one count but fewer than ten. The CDR3 DNA reads as TGTGCCAGCAGCTTTGGACTAGCGGGAGGATCCCCCTACGAGCAGTACTTC. It is translated as CASSFGLAGGSPYEQYF. The chain combines TRBV7-8 with TRBJ2-7, with 14 bases that match TRBD2. CDR1 and CDR2 from the germline V gene are SGHVS and FQNEAQ. V was clipped by 3 bases and J by 2 bases; unmatched bases: 6. CDR3 length: 17 residues.

The chain carries TRBV28 and TRBJ2-7; possibly TRBD2 for D (6 bases). CDR3 length equals 12 residues. The germline gives CDR1 MDHEN, CDR2 SYDVKM. Trimming removed 9 bases at V and 7 bases at J, with 16 bases between. CDR3 region: CASIGEAGEQYF. CDR3 nucleotides: TGTGCCAGTATAGGGGAGGCTGGGGAGCAGTACTTC.

The chain links TRBV5-1 to TRBJ1-2; D perhaps matches TRBD1 (6 bases). Germline values: CDR1 SGHRS, CDR2 YFSETQ. The CDR3 is made up of 14 amino acids. V was cut by 1 base and J by 5 bases, with 12 bases left in between. In DNA form, the CDR3 reads TGCGCCAGCAGCTTGACTGGACAGTCATATGGCTACACCTTC. Translating it yields CASSLTGQSYGYTF. Complete variable domain (other parts from reference TRBV5-1 and TRBJ1-2): KAGVTQTPRYLIKTRGQQVTLSCSPISGHRSVSWYQQTPGQGLQFLFEYFSETQRNKGNFPGRFSGRQFSNSRSEMNVSTLELGDSALYLCASSLTGQSYGYTFGSGTRLTVV.

This clone was seen a single time. The CDR3 bases are TGCGCCAGCAGCTTATGGACCAGGGGCACAGATACGCAGTATTTT. Translation gives CASSLWTRGTDTQYF. The V and J genes are TRBV5-1 and TRBJ2-3, with D possibly being TRBD1 (5 bases). V was pared by 2 bases and J by 1 base, with 11 bases between. This CDR3 region has 15 residues. The germline CDR1 and CDR2 sequences are SGHRS and YFSETQ.

The gene calls are TRBV28 and TRBJ2-7; 8 nucleotides line up with TRBD2. The CDR3 is made up of 13 amino acids. The J segment lost 3 bases and the V segment lost 5 bases, leaving 3 bases of the junction unmatched. In germline, CDR1 is MDHEN, CDR2 SYDVKM. CDR3 in DNA: TGTGCCAGCAGTGACGGGACTAGCTACGAGCAGTACTTC. It yields the protein CASSDGTSYEQYF.

In its sample, this clone was seen once. The chain combines TRBV6-5 with TRBJ1-6; 8 nucleotides agree with TRBD1. The CDR3 spans 14 residues. Germline values: CDR1 MNHEY, CDR2 SVGAGI. The J segment lost 8 bases and the V segment lost 5 bases, leaving 5 bases of the junction unmatched. CDR3 in DNA: TGTGCCAGCAGTCCCGGGACAGGCTATTCACCCCTCCACTTT. Its protein is CASSPGTGYSPLHF.

The J gene is TRBJ1-6, the V gene TRBV6-5; a weak D match, TRBD1 (6 bases). This CDR3 has 14 amino acids. The V end was cut by 9 bases, the J end by 10 bases, with 19 bases between. Germline lookup yields CDR1 MNHEY and CDR2 SVGAGI. The CDR3 bases are TGTGCCAGTAAACAACAGGGACCGCCCTCACCCCTCCACTTT. As protein: CASKQQGPPSPLHF.

The J gene is TRBJ2-1, the V gene TRBV24-1, with 14 bases identical to TRBD2. CDR3 size: 16 residues. The trim removed 3 bases at V and 7 bases at J, leaving 4 bases unmatched. From germline, CDR1 is KGHDR and CDR2 SFDVKD. DNA of the CDR3: TGTGCCACCAGTGATATGACTAGCGGGAGGGCAAATGAGCAGTTCTTC. It specifies CATSDMTSGRANEQFF.

This chain connects TRBV6-1 to TRBJ2-7, with D possibly TRBD2 on 6 matching bases. The CDR3 consists of 14 residues. The germline CDR1 and CDR2 sequences are MNHNS and SASEGT. The V end lost 2 bases, the J end lost 9 bases, and 17 bases lay between the germline ends. The CDR3 here is CASSEILWDLGQYF. CDR3 DNA sequence: TGTGCCAGCAGTGAAATTTTATGGGACTTGGGGCAGTACTTC.

This clone turned up a few times. This CDR3 reads CASSFRDRGRGYTF. The CDR3 region has the DNA TGTGCCAGCAGCTTTAGAGACAGGGGGCGAGGCTACACCTTC. This chain links TRBV7-2 with TRBJ1-2; 10 nucleotides agree with TRBD1. The V segment lost 3 bases and the J segment 8 bases; nucleotides outside the gene matches: 6. There are 14 residues in the CDR3. Germline loops: CDR1 SGHTA, CDR2 FQGNSA.

The chain links TRBV6-5 to TRBJ2-3, with D perhaps TRBD1 (6 bases). The germline V gene has CDR1 MNHEY and CDR2 SVGAGI. V was cut by 6 bases and J by 7 bases, with 14 bases left in between. The CDR3 loop spans 13 amino acids. The CDR3 DNA sequence: TGTGCCAGCAGAACTAAACAGGGACATACGCAGTATTTT. This encodes CASRTKQGHTQYF.

The chain carries TRBV20-1 and TRBJ2-7; TRBD2 matches at 9 bases. The germline CDR1 and CDR2 sequences are DFQATT and SNEGSKA (reference sequence). CDR3 length equals 14 residues. V lost 3 bases, J lost 5 bases, and 8 bases stayed unmatched. The CDR3 region has the DNA TGCAGTGCTAGTCTAAGCGGGAGGATCGACGAGCAGTACTTC. Its protein is CSASLSGRIDEQYF.

CDR3 residues: CASSEGLAGDTQYF. The DNA for the CDR3 is TGCGCCAGCAGTGAGGGACTAGCGGGCGATACGCAGTATTTT. The chain combines TRBV10-2 with TRBJ2-3; TRBD2 matches at 11 bases. V shed 2 bases and J 6 bases; nucleotides not matched to a gene: 1. The CDR3 is 14 residues long. Germline CDR1 WSHSY, CDR2 SAAADI.

V usage is TRBV21-1 and J usage is TRBJ1-5; the table's TRBD1 call for D was not verified on the DNA. TRBV21-1 is designated a pseudogene. The CDR3 is made up of 16 amino acids. The CDR3 sequence: CASSKEDRGRNQPQHF. CDR3 nucleotides: TGTGCCAGCAGCAAAGAGGACAGGGGACGCAATCAGCCCCAGCATTTT.

This chain uses TRBV13 with TRBJ2-1; 7 nucleotides line up with TRBD1. The V and J ends lost 4 bases and 0 bases, in that order; junction bases with no gene match: 3. The CDR3 totals 15 residues. Germline values: CDR1 PRHDT, CDR2 FYEKMQ (reference sequence). Here the CDR3 reads CASSSSGGSYNEQFF. The CDR3 DNA reads TGTGCCAGCAGCTCCTCAGGGGGCTCCTACAATGAGCAGTTCTTC.

This rearrangement joins TRBV7-2 to TRBJ2-3; 7 positions agree with TRBD2. With V trimmed by 3 bases and J by 5 bases, 11 bases remained unmatched. CDR1 is SGHTA, CDR2 FQGNSA, per germline. The length of the CDR3 is 16 residues. The CDR3 loop is CASSFRQSGNGDTQYF. DNA of the CDR3: TGTGCCAGCAGCTTCCGCCAAAGCGGGAACGGAGATACGCAGTATTTT.

This sequence joins TRBV19 and TRBJ2-7, with 7 positions matching TRBD1. V lost 4 bases and J lost 3; bases outside the gene matches: 3. The germline CDR1 and CDR2 sequences are LNHDA and SQIVND (reference sequence). This CDR3 region has 13 residues. The CDR3 nucleotides are TGTGCCAGTAGTACGACAGGGTACTACGAGCAGTACTTC. Its translation is CASSTTGYYEQYF.